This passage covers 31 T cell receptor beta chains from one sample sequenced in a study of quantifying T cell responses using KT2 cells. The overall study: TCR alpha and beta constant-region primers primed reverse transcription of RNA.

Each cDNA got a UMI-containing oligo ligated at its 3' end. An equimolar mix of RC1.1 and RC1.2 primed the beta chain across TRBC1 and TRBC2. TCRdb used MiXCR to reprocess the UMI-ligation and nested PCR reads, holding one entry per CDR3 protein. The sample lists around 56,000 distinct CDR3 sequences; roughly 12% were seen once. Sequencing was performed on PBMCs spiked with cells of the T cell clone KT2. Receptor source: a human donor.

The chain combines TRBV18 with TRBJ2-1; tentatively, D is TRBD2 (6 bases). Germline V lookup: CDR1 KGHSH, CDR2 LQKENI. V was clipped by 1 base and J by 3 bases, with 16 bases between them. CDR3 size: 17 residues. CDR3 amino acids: CASSPQLPSANYNEQFF. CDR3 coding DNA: TGTGCCAGCTCACCACAGCTCCCTAGCGCGAACTACAATGAGCAGTTCTTC.

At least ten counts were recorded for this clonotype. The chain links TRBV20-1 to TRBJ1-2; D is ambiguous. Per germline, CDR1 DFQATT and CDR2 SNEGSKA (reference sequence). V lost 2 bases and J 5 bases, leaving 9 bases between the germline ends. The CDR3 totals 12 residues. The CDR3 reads CSARRVRYGYTF. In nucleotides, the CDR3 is TGCAGTGCTAGAAGGGTGAGGTATGGCTACACCTTC.

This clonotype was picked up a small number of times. CDR3 sequence reads: CASSFGQSPEAFF. The CDR3 DNA is TGTGCCAGCAGTTTCGGACAGTCCCCTGAAGCTTTCTTT. The chain recombines TRBV7-9 with TRBJ1-1, with D tentatively TRBD1 (6 bases). Germline V CDR1 and CDR2: SEHNR, FQNEAQ (reference sequence). The CDR3 length is 13 residues. Trimming shortened V by 6 bases and J by 6 bases, and 14 bases separated the two germline ends.

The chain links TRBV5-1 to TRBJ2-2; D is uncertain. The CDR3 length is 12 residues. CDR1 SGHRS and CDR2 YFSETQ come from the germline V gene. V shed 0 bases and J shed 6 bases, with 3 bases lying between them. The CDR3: CASSLVAGELFF. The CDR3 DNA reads TGCGCCAGCAGCTTGGTAGCCGGGGAGCTGTTTTTT.

This chain's CDR3 is CASSLLQEDTEAFF. Here the CDR3 DNA reads TGCGCCAGCAGCTTGTTACAGGAGGACACTGAAGCTTTCTTT. The rearrangement joins TRBV5-1 to TRBJ1-1; TRBD1 might be the D (5 bases). V was clipped by 1 base and J by 3 bases, with 10 bases between them. The germline V gene has CDR1 SGHRS and CDR2 YFSETQ. The CDR3 extends over 14 amino acids.

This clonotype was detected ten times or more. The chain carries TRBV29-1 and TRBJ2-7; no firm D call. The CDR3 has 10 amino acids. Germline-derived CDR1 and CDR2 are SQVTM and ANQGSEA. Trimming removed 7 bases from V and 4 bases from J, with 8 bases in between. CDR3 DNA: TGCAGCGACCACGGTTACGAGCAGTACTTC. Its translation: CSDHGYEQYF.

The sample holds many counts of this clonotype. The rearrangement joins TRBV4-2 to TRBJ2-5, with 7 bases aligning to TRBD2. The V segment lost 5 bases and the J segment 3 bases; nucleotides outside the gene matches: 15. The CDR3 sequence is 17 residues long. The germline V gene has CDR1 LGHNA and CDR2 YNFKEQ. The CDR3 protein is CASSSEAVPGGKETQYF. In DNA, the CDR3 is TGTGCCAGCAGCTCCGAAGCAGTCCCGGGAGGAAAAGAGACCCAGTACTTC.

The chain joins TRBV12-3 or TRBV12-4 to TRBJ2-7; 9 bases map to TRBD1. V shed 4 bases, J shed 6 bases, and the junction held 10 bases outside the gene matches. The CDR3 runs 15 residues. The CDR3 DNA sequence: TGTGCCAGCAGTTCCACGACAGGGGGTGCAGGCGAGCAGTACTTC. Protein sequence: CASSSTTGGAGEQYF.

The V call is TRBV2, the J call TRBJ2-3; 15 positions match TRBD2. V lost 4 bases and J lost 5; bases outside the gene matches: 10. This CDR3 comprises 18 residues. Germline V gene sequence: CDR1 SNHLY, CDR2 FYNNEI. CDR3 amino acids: CASSARGLAGGRKDTQYF. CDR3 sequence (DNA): TGTGCCAGCAGTGCGAGAGGACTAGCGGGGGGGCGAAAAGATACGCAGTATTTT.

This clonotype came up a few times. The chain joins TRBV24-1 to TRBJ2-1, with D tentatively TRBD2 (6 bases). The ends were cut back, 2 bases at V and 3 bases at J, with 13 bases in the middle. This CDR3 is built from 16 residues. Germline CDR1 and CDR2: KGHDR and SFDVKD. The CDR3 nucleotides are TGTGCCACCAGTGATTCGCGGGGCGGGGTCTACAATGAGCAGTTCTTC. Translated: CATSDSRGGVYNEQFF.

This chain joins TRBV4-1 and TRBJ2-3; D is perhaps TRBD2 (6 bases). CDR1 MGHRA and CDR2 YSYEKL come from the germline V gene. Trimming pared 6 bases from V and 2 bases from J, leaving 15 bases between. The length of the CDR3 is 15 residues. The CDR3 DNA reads TGCGCCAGCAGACGCTTGGGACTCTACACAGATACGCAGTATTTT. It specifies CASRRLGLYTDTQYF.

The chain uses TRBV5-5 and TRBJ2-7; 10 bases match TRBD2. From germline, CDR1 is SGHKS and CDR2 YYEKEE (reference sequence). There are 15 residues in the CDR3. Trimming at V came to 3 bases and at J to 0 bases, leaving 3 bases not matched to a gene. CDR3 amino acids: CASSYGLADSYEQYF. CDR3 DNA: TGTGCCAGCAGCTATGGACTAGCGGACTCCTACGAGCAGTACTTC.

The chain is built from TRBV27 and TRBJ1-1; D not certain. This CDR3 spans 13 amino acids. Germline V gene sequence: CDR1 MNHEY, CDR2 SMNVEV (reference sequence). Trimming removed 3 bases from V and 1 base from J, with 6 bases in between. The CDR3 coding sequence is TGTGCCAGCAGTTTTAATGAGAACACTGAAGCTTTCTTT. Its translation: CASSFNENTEAFF.

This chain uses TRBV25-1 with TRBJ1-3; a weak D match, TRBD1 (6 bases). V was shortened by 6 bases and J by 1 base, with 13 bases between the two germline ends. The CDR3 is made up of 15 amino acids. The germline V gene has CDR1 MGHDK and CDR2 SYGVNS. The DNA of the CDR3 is TGTGCCAGCAGAAAAACAGGGTATTCTGGAAACACCATATATTTT. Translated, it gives CASRKTGYSGNTIYF.

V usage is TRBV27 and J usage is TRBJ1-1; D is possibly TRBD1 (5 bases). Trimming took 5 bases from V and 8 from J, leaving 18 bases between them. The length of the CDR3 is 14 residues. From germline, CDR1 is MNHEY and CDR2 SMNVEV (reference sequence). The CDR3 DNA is TGTGCCAGCAGTATGACAGTTCTCCTGGGGGAAGCTTTCTTT. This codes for CASSMTVLLGEAFF.

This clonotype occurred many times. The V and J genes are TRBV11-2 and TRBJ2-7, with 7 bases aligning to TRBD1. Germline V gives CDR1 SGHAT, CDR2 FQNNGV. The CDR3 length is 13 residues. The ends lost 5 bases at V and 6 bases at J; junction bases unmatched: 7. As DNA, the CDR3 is TGTGCCAGCAGCATGACAGGGTTAGGCGAGCAGTACTTC. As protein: CASSMTGLGEQYF.

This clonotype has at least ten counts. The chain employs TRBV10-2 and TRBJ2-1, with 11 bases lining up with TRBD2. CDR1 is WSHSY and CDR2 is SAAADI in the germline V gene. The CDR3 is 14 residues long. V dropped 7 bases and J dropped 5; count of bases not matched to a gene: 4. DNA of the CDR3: TGCGCCAGCACACTAGCGGGAGTAAACAATGAGCAGTTCTTC. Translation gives CASTLAGVNNEQFF.

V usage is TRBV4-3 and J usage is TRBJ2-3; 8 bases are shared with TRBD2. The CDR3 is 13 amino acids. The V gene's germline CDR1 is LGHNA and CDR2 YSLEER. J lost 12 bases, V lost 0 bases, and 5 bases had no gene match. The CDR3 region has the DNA TGCGCCAGCAGCCAAGAACTAGCGGTAGCACAGTATTTT. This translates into CASSQELAVAQYF.

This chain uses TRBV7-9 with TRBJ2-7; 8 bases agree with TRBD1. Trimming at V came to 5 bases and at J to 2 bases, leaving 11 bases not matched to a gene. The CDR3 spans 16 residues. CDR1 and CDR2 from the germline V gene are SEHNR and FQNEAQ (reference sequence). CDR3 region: CASSRTGTSRPYEQYF. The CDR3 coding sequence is TGTGCCAGCAGCCGGACAGGGACTTCGAGGCCCTACGAGCAGTACTTC.

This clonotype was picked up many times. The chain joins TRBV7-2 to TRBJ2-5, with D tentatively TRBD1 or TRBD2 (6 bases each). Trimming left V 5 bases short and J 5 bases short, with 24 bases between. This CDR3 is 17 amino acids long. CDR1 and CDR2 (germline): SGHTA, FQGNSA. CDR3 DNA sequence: TGTGCCAGCAGCCCCTACCCCCGGGGGCGACCGGGGGAGACCCAGTACTTC. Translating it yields CASSPYPRGRPGETQYF.

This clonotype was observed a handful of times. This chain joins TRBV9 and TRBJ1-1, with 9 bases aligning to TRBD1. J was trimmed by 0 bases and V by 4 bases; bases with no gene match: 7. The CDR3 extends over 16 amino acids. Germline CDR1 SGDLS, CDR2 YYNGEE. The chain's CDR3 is CASSSSTGGMNTEAFF. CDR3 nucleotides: TGTGCCAGCAGCTCATCGACAGGGGGAATGAACACTGAAGCTTTCTTT. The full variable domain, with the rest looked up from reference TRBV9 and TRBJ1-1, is DSGVTQTPKHLITATGQRVTLRCSPRSGDLSVYWYQQSLDQGLQFLIQYYNGEERAKGNILERFSAQQFPDLHSELNLSSLELGDSALYFCASSSSTGGMNTEAFFGQGTRLTVV.

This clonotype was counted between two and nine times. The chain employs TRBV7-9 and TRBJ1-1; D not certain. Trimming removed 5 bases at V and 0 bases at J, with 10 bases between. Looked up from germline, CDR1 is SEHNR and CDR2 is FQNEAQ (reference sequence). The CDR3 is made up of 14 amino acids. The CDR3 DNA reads TGTGCCAGCAGCCCAAACGGGATGAACACTGAAGCTTTCTTT. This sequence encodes CASSPNGMNTEAFF.

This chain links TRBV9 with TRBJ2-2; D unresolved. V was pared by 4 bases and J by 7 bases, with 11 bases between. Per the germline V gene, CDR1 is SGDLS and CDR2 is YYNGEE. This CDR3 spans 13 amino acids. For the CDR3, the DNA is TGTGCCAGCAGCACCACATGTTTCGGGGAGCTGTTTTTT. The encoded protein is CASSTTCFGELFF.

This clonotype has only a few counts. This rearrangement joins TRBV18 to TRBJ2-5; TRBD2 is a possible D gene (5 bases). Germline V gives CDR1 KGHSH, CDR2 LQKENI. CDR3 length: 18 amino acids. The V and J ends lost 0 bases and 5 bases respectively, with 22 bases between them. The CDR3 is CASSPPGFGNWYVETQYF. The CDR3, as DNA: TGTGCCAGCTCACCACCGGGTTTCGGGAATTGGTATGTGGAGACCCAGTACTTC.

The CDR3 bases are TGTGCCAGCAGCCGAGGGTCCGACGGCTATGGCTACACCTTC. Encoded protein: CASSRGSDGYGYTF. The chain couples TRBV3-1 to TRBJ1-2; D is ambiguous. V gave up 4 bases and J gave up 4 bases, with 13 bases separating them. The CDR3 has 14 amino acids. In germline, CDR1 is LGHDT, CDR2 YNNKEL (reference sequence).

DNA of the CDR3: TGTGCCAGCAGCTTAGATCGACAGGGGGATGACAAAAACATTCAGTACTTC. This translates into CASSLDRQGDDKNIQYF. This chain uses TRBV11-2 with TRBJ2-4; 9 nucleotides agree with TRBD1. Losses at the gene ends were 0 bases for V and 3 bases for J; bases not matched to a gene: 6. Germline CDR1 is SGHAT and CDR2 is FQNNGV. CDR3 size: 17 residues.

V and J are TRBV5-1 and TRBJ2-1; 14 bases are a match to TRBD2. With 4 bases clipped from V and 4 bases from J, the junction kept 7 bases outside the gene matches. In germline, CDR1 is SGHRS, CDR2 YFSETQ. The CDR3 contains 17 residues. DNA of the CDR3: TGCGCCAGCAGCGGGGGGACTAGCGGGGGCACTTACAATGAGCAGTTCTTC. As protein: CASSGGTSGGTYNEQFF.

CDR3: CASSQVLTDTQYF. DNA of the CDR3: TGTGCCAGCAGCCAGGTACTCACAGATACGCAGTATTTT. The rearrangement links TRBV6-1 to TRBJ2-3; no clear D. V lost 6 bases to trimming and J lost 2 bases, with 9 bases between them. CDR1 and CDR2 (germline): MNHNS, SASEGT. The CDR3 consists of 13 residues.

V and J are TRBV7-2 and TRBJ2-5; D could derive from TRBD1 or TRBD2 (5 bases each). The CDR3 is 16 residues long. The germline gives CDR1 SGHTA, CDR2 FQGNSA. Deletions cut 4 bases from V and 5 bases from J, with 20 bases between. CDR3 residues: CASSSLMGTSPETQYF. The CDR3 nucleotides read TGTGCCAGCAGCTCCTTAATGGGGACGAGCCCCGAGACCCAGTACTTC. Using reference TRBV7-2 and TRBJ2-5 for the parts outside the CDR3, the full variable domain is GAGVSQSPSNKVTEKGKDVELRCDPISGHTALYWYRQSLGQGLEFLIYFQGNSAPDKSGLPSDRFSAERTGGSVSTLTIQRTQQEDSAVYLCASSSLMGTSPETQYFGPGTRLLVL.

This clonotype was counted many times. CDR3 sequence reads: CASSPGRSVNSPLHF. CDR3 bases: TGTGCCAGCTCACCAGGACGGAGTGTTAATTCACCCCTCCACTTT. The chain employs TRBV18 and TRBJ1-6; no clear D. Trimming left V 2 bases short and J 6 bases short, with 11 bases between. The germline CDR1 and CDR2 sequences are KGHSH and LQKENI. The CDR3 is 15 amino acids.

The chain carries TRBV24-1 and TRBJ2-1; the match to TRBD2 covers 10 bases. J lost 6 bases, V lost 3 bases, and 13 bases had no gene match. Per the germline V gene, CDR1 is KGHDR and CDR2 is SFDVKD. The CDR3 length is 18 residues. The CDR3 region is CATSDPQGSGRMGNEQFF. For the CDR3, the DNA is TGTGCCACCAGTGATCCCCAGGGTAGCGGGAGGATGGGCAATGAGCAGTTCTTC.